This TCR beta chain was observed in a study of patients and donors after allogeneic stem cell transplantation. This CDR3 contains 14 residues. Germline values: CDR1 SGHRS, CDR2 YFSETQ. Trimming removed 1 base at V and 5 bases at J, with 12 bases between. TCRdb fed the RT-PCR reads into MiXCR, producing one record per CDR3 protein. The sample lists about 160,000 distinct CDR3 sequences; about a third were seen once. This clonotype was detected once. This chain uses TRBV5-1 with TRBJ1-1, with D perhaps TRBD1 (5 bases). Sequenced sample: blood, either unsorted or a sorted T cell fraction (not recorded which). The origin of this receptor is a human donor who was either an allogeneic HSCT recipient or a stem cell or donor lymphocyte infusion donor (not recorded which). It is not recorded whose cells these are; they may come from a transplant donor. This chain's CDR3 is CASSLTTRGTEAFF. CDR3 DNA sequence: TGCGCCAGCAGCTTGACCACTCGGGGGACTGAAGCTTTCTTT.